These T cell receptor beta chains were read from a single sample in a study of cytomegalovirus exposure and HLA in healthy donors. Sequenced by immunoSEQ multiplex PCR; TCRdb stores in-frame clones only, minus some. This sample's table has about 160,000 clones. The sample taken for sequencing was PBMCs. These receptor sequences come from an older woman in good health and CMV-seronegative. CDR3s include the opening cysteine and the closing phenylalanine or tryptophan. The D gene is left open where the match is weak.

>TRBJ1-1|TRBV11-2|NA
CASSLAYLNTEAFF
TGTGCCAGCAGCTTAGCCTACTTGAACACTGAAGCTTTCTTT
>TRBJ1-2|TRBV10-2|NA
CASSDIVVDYGYTF
TGCGCCAGCAGTGACATCGTCGTAGACTATGGCTACACCTTC
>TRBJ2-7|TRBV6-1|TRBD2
CASSSTSGGSYEQYF
TGTGCCAGCAGCTCCACTAGCGGGGGGTCCTACGAGCAGTACTTC
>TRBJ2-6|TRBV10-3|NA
CANLSIFGANVLTF
TGTGCCAACCTATCCATCTTTGGGGCCAACGTCCTGACTTTC
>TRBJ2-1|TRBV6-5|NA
CASSSPGHGFEQFF
TGTGCCAGCAGCTCCCCGGGACACGGATTTGAGCAGTTCTTC
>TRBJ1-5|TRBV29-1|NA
CSVAGMDQPQHF
TGCAGCGTTGCAGGGATGGATCAGCCCCAGCATTTT
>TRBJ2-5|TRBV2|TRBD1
CASRLDRAGETQYF
TGTGCCAGCAGGCTCGACAGGGCGGGTGAGACCCAGTACTTC
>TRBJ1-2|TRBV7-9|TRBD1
CASSSKQGAHYGYTF
TGTGCCAGCAGCTCAAAACAGGGGGCACACTATGGCTACACCTTC
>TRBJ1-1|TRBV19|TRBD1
CASSQGTVNTEAFF
TGTGCCAGTAGCCAAGGGACAGTCAACACTGAAGCTTTCTTT
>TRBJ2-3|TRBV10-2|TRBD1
CASSASAGQGYQDTQYF
TGCGCCAGCAGCGCTAGCGCGGGACAGGGATACCAAGATACGCAGTATTTT
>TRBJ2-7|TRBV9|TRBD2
CASSPQSSGSSYEQYF
TGTGCCAGCAGCCCCCAGTCTAGCGGCAGCTCCTACGAGCAGTACTTC
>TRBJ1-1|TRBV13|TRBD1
CASKGQGGDTEAFF
TGTGCCAGCAAGGGACAGGGGGGTGACACTGAAGCTTTCTTT